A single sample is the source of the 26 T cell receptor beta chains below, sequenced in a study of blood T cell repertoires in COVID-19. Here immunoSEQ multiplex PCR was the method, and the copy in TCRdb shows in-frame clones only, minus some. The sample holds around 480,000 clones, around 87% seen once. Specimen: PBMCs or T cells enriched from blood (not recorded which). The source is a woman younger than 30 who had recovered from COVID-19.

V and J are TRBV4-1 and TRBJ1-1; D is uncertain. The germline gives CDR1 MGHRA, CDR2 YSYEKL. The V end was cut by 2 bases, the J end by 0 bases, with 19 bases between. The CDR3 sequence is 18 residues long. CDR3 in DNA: TGCGCCAGCAGCCAACGCTTACTAAAGGTACTCATGAACACTGAAGCTTTCTTT. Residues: CASSQRLLKVLMNTEAFF.

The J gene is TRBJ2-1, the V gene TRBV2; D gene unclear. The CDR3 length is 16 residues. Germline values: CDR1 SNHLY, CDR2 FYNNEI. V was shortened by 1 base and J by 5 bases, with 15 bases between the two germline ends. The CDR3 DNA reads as TGTGCCAGCAGTGAAGGGTACAACAGAAATGACAATGAGCAGTTCTTC. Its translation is CASSEGYNRNDNEQFF. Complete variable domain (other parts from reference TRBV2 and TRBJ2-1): EPEVTQTPSHQVTQMGQEVILRCVPISNHLYFYWYRQILGQKVEFLVSFYNNEISEKSEIFDDQFSVERPDGSNFTLKIRSTKLEDSAMYFCASSEGYNRNDNEQFFGPGTRLTVL.

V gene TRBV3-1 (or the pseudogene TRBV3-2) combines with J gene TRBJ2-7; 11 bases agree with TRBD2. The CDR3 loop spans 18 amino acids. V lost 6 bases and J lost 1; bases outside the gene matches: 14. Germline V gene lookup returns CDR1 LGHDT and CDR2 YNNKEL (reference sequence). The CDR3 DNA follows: TGTGCCAGCAGTCCCGCCCTGTCTAGCGGGGGGAGGTCCTACGAGCAGTACTTC. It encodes CASSPALSSGGRSYEQYF.

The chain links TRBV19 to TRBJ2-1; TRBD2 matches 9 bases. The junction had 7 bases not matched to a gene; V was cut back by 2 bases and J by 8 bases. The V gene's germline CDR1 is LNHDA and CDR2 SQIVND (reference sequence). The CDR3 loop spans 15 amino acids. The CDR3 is CASSIPLAGIYEQFF. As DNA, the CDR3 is TGTGCCAGTAGTATACCGCTAGCGGGGATATATGAGCAGTTCTTC.

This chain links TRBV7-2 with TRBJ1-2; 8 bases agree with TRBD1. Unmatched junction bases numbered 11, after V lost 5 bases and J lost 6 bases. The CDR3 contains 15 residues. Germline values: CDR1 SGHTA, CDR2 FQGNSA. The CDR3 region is CASSPLAGQGHGYTF. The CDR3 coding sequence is TGTGCCAGCAGCCCCCTGGCCGGACAGGGCCATGGCTACACCTTC.

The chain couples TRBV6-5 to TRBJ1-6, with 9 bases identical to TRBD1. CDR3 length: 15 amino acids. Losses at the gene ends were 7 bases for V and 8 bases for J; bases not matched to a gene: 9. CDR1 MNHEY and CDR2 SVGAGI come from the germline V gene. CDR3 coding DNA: TGTGCCAGCACCCCGGACAGGGGAGGGGATTCACCCCTCCACTTT. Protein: CASTPDRGGDSPLHF.

The CDR3 protein is CARKGDFSVHGYTF. CDR3 nucleotides: TGTGCCCGGAAGGGAGACTTTTCGGTCCATGGCTACACCTTC. The chain is built from TRBV30 and TRBJ1-2; D gene unclear. Germline assignment: CDR1 GTSNPN and CDR2 SVGIG (reference sequence). There are 14 residues in the CDR3. Between the trimmed V and J ends, which lost 8 bases and 6 bases, there was a span of 22 bases.

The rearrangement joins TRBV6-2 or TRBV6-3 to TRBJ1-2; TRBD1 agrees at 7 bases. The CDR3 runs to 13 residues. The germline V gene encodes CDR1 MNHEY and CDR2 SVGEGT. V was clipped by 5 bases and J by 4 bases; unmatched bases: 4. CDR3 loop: CASSAGQAYGYTF. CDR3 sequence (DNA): TGTGCCAGCAGTGCTGGACAGGCCTATGGCTACACCTTC.

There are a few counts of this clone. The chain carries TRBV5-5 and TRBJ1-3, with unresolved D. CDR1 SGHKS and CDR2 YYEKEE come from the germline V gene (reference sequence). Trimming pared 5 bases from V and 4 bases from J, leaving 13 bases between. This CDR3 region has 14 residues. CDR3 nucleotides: TGTGCCAGCAGTACCGGGGTGTTAGGAAACACCATATATTTT. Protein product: CASSTGVLGNTIYF. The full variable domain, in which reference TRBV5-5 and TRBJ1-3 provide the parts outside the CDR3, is DAGVTQSPTHLIKTRGQQVTLRCSPISGHKSVSWYQQVLGQGPQFIFQYYEKEERGRGNFPDRFSARQFPNYSSELNVNALLLGDSALYLCASSTGVLGNTIYFGEGSWLTVV.

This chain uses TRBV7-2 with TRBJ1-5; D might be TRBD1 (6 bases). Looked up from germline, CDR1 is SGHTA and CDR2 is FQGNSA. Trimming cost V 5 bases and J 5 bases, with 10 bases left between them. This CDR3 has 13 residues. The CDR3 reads CASSTNRDQPQHF. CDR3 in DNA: TGTGCCAGCAGCACAAACAGGGATCAGCCCCAGCATTTT.

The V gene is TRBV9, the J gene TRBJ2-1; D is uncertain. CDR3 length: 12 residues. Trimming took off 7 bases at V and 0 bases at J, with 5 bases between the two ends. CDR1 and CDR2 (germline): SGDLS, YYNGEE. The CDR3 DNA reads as TGTGCCAGCGAGAGCTCCTACAATGAGCAGTTCTTC. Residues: CASESSYNEQFF.

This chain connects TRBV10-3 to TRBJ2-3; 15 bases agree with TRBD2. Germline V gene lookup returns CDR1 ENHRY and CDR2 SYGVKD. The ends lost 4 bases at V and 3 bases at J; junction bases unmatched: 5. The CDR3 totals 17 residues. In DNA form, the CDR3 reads TGTGCCATCAGTGGGACTAGCGGGGGGGGATCGACAGATACGCAGTATTTT. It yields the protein CAISGTSGGGSTDTQYF.

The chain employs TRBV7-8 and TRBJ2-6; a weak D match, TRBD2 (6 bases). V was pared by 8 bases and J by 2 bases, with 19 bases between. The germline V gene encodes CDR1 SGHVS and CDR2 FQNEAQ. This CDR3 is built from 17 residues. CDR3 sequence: CASDVKVGGAGANVLTF. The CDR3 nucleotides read TGTGCCAGCGACGTCAAGGTGGGGGGAGCTGGGGCCAACGTCCTGACTTTC.

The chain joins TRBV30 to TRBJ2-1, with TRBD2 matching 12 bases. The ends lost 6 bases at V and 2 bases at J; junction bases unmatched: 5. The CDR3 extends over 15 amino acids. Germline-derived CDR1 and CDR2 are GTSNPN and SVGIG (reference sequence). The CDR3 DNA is TGTGCCTGCACCAGACTAGCGGGGGCCTACAATGAGCAGTTCTTC. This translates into CACTRLAGAYNEQFF.

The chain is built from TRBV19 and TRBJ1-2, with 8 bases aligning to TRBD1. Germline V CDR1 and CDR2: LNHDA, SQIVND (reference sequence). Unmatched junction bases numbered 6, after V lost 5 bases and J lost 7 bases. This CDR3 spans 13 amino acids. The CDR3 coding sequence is TGTGCCAGTAGTGTTGGACAGGGACTTGGCTACACCTTC. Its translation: CASSVGQGLGYTF. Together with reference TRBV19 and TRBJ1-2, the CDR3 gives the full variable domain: DGGITQSPKYLFRKEGQNVTLSCEQNLNHDAMYWYRQDPGQGLRLIYYSQIVNDFQKGDIAEGYSVSREKKESFPLTVTSAQKNPTAFYLCASSVGQGLGYTFGSGTRLTVV.

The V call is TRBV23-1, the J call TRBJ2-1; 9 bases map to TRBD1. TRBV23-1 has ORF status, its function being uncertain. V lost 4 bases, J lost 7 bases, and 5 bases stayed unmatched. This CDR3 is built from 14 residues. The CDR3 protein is CASSPGTGRNEQFF. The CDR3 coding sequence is TGCGCCAGCAGTCCGGGGACAGGGAGGAATGAGCAGTTCTTC.

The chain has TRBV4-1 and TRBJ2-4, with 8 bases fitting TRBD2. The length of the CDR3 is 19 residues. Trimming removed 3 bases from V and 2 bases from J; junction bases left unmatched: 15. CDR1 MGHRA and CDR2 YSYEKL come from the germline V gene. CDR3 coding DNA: TGCGCCAGCAGCCACCCGGGACTAGGCCAACGAGGTCCCAAAAACATTCAGTACTTC. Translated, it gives CASSHPGLGQRGPKNIQYF.

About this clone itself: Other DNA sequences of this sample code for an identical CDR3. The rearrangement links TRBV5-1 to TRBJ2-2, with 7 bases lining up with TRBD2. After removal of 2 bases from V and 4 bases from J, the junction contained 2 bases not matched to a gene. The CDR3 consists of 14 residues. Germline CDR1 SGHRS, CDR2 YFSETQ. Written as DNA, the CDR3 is TGCGCCAGCAGCTTCGGCGGGGGCACCGGGGAGCTGTTTTTT. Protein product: CASSFGGGTGELFF.

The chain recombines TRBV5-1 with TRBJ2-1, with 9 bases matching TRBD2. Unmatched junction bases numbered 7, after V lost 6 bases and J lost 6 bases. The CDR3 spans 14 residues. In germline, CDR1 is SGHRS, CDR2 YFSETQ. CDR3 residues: CASMMAGGFNEQFF. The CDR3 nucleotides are TGCGCCAGCATGATGGCGGGGGGGTTCAATGAGCAGTTCTTC.

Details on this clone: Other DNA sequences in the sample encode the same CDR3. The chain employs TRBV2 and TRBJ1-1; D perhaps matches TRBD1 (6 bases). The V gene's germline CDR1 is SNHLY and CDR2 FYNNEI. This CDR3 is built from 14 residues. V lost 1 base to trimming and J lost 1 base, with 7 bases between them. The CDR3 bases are TGTGCCAGCAGTGAAGGGGGACAGAACACTGAAGCTTTCTTT. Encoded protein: CASSEGGQNTEAFF.

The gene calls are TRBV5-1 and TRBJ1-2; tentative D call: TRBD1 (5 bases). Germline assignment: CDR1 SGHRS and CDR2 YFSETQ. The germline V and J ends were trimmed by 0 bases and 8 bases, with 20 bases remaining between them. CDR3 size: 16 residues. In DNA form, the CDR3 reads TGCGCCAGCAGCTTGGATGTGGGGACTGCCTCCGGAGGCTACACCTTC. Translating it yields CASSLDVGTASGGYTF. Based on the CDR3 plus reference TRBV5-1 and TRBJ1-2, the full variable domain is KAGVTQTPRYLIKTRGQQVTLSCSPISGHRSVSWYQQTPGQGLQFLFEYFSETQRNKGNFPGRFSGRQFSNSRSEMNVSTLELGDSALYLCASSLDVGTASGGYTFGSGTRLTVV.

Here the CDR3 DNA reads TGTGCCACCAGTGATTTGAACAGGGTGGAAAACACCGGGGAGCTGTTTTTT. Encoded protein: CATSDLNRVENTGELFF. The chain has TRBV24-1 and TRBJ2-2; tentatively, D is TRBD1 (6 bases). The CDR3 contains 17 residues. V was pared by 0 bases and J by 2 bases, with 12 bases between. Germline V gene lookup returns CDR1 KGHDR and CDR2 SFDVKD.

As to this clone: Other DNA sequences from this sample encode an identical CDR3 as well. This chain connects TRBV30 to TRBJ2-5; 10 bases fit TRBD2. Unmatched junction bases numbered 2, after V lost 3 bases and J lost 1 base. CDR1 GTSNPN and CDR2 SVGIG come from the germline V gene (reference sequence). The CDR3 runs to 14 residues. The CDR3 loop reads CAWSRLAGQETQYF. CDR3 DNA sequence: TGTGCCTGGAGCCGACTAGCGGGCCAAGAGACCCAGTACTTC.

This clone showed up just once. The CDR3 DNA reads TGTGCCAGCAGCCCGCTCGGGACAGACAATGAGCAGTTCTTC. It yields the protein CASSPLGTDNEQFF. The chain couples TRBV11-2 to TRBJ2-1, with 7 bases fitting TRBD1. The CDR3 totals 14 residues. Germline lookup yields CDR1 SGHAT and CDR2 FQNNGV. Germline trimming cut 5 bases from V and 5 bases from J; bases unmatched to any gene: 6.

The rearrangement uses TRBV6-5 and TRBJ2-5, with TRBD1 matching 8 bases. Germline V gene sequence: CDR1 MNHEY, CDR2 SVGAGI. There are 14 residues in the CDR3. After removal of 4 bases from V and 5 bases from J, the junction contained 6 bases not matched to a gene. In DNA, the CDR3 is TGTGCCAGCAGTTTAGACAGGGGTGGGGAGACCCAGTACTTC. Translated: CASSLDRGGETQYF.

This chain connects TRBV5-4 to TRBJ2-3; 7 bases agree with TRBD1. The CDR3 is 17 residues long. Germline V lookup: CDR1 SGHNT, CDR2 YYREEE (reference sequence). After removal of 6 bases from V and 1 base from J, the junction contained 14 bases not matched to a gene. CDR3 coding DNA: TGTGCCAGCACCAACCCCACAGGGGATTGGGGCACAGATACGCAGTATTTT. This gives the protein CASTNPTGDWGTDTQYF.